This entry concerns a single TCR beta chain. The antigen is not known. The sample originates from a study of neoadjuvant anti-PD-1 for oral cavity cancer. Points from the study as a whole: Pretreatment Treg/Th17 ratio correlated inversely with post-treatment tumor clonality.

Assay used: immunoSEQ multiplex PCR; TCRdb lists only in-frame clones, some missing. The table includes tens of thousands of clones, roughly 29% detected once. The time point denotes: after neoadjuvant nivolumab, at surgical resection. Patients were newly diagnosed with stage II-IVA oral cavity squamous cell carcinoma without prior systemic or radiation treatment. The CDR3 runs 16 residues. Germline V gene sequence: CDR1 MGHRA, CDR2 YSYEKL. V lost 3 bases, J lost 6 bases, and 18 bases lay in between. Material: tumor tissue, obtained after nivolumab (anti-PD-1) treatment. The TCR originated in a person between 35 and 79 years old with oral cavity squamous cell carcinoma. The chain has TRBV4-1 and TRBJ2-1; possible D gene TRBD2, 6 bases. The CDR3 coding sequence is TGCGCCAGCAGCCACGCTCGGGGCCTGGGGGGCAATGAGCAGTTCTTC. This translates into CASSHARGLGGNEQFF.